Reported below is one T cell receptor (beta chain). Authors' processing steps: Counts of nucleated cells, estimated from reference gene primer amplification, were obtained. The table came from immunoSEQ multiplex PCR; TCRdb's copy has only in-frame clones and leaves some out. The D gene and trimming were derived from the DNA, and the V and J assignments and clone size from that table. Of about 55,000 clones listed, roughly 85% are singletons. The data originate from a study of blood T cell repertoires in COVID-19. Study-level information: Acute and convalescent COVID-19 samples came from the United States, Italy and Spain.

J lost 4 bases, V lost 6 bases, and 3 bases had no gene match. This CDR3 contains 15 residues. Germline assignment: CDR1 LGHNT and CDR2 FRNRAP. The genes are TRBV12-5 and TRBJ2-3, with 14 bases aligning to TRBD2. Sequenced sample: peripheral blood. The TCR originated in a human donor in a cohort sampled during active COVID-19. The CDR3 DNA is TGTGCTAGTGGCCAGGGACTAGCGGGAGCAGATACGCAGTATTTT. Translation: CASGQGLAGADTQYF.